The sample holds one count of the clone carrying this T cell receptor (beta chain). The germline CDR1 and CDR2 sequences are MRHNA and SNTAGT. There are 14 residues in the CDR3. The V end lost 3 bases, the J end lost 16 bases, and 22 bases lay between the germline ends. Original processing methods: Amplification of reference gene primers was used by the study to estimate nucleated cell counts. Sequencing used immunoSEQ multiplex PCR; TCRdb keeps in-frame clones, though not all of them. V, J and clone size are those of that table, while D and trimming were read from the DNA. The sample has roughly 100,000 clones, around 83% seen once. This specimen comes from a study of blood T cell repertoires in COVID-19. Across the study: Whether acute or convalescent, the COVID-19 samples came from the United States, Italy and Spain.

This chain joins TRBV6-4 and TRBJ2-1, with D tentatively TRBD2 (5 bases). Sequencing was done on a sample of peripheral blood. The sequence was collected from a human donor in a cohort sampled during active COVID-19. The CDR3 sequence is CASSEFTSGLQQFF. In DNA, the CDR3 is TGTGCCAGCAGTGAGTTTACTTCCGGACTCCAACAATTCTTC.